Below are 9 T cell receptor beta chains sequenced from a single sample in a study of early T cells in non-severe SARS-CoV-2 infection (dated by TCRdb to the early 2020s). The library was made by 5' RACE. For sequencing, a NextSeq 500 was employed. The public sequencing data were trimmed at Q25 with fastp and processed into clonotypes with MiXCR by TCRdb, which kept only in-frame beta chains. All rows with the same CDR3 protein become a single entry with the most common DNA and genes. For this sample there are 27,000 or so distinct CDR3 sequences; under 7.5% appear just once. The ten largest account for over 30% of the sample. The specimen was whole blood. The receptors come from an adult who was a healthcare worker with PCR-confirmed SARS-CoV-2 infection or an uninfected control (not recorded which).

At least ten counts were recorded for this clonotype. The V call is TRBV5-1, the J call TRBJ2-7; no firm D call. Germline V gene sequence: CDR1 SGHRS, CDR2 YFSETQ. V lost 4 bases to trimming and J lost 5 bases, with 16 bases between them. This CDR3 comprises 14 residues. The CDR3 nucleotides read TGCGCCAGCAGCCCTTCGGGTGCCACCCACGAGCAGTACTTC. This gives the protein CASSPSGATHEQYF.

This clonotype appeared many times. The V and J genes are TRBV6-1 and TRBJ2-2, with D unclear. Germline V gives CDR1 MNHNS, CDR2 SASEGT. Trimming pared 0 bases from V and 8 bases from J, leaving 7 bases between. This CDR3 has 13 amino acids. For the CDR3, the DNA is TGTGCCAGCAGTGAAGCTGGCCGAGGGGAGCTGTTTTTT. This translates into CASSEAGRGELFF.

This clonotype was counted many times. The genes are TRBV7-9 and TRBJ2-1, with 10 bases fitting TRBD2. The CDR3 loop spans 15 amino acids. Germline lookup yields CDR1 SEHNR and CDR2 FQNEAQ (reference sequence). V was pared by 5 bases and J by 10 bases, with 11 bases of the junction left unmatched. CDR3 sequence (DNA): TGTGCCAGCAGCCCCCCAGGGACTAGCGCGAGGGAGCAGTTCTTC. As protein: CASSPPGTSAREQFF.

At least ten counts were recorded for this clonotype. DNA for the CDR3: TGCGCCAGCAGCTTGTTACTAGCGGAATCCAATGAGCAGTTCTTC. Translating gives CASSLLLAESNEQFF. V gene TRBV5-1 combines with J gene TRBJ2-1; 8 bases align to TRBD2. Germline values: CDR1 SGHRS, CDR2 YFSETQ. This CDR3 comprises 15 residues. Losses at the gene ends were 1 base for V and 6 bases for J; bases not matched to a gene: 6.

The genes are TRBV11-2 and TRBJ2-1; D call uncertain. The V gene's germline CDR1 is SGHAT and CDR2 FQNNGV. The CDR3 sequence is 14 residues long. Trimming removed 8 bases from V and 5 bases from J, with 16 bases in between. In nucleotides, the CDR3 is TGTGCCAGCCAAAGACCCTACCTAGACAATGAGCAGTTCTTC. Amino acid sequence: CASQRPYLDNEQFF.

This clonotype was counted a few times. This chain joins TRBV5-1 and TRBJ2-5; D tentatively fits TRBD1 or TRBD2 (5 bases each). The ends were cut back, 4 bases at V and 2 bases at J, with 9 bases in the middle. Germline lookup yields CDR1 SGHRS and CDR2 YFSETQ. The CDR3 sequence is 13 residues long. CDR3 sequence: CASSGGRQETQYF. CDR3 DNA: TGCGCCAGCAGCGGGGGACGGCAAGAGACCCAGTACTTC.

In this sample, this clonotype turned up many times. The chain has TRBV4-1 and TRBJ1-6; no firm D call. The CDR3 is 16 residues long. V was clipped by 1 base and J by 5 bases, with 12 bases between them. Germline V gives CDR1 MGHRA, CDR2 YSYEKL. This chain's CDR3 is CASSQVGSVDNSPLHF. For the CDR3, the DNA is TGCGCCAGCAGCCAAGTGGGTTCGGTCGATAATTCACCCCTCCACTTT.

Turning to this clonotype: Since a much larger clone is just one base distant, this may be a read error. The rearrangement links TRBV12-3 or TRBV12-4 to TRBJ2-7; D tentatively fits TRBD1 or TRBD2 (5 bases each). The V end was cut by 6 bases, the J end by 0 bases, with 15 bases between. CDR3 length: 15 amino acids. CDR3: CASSLGDGLSYEQYF. The DNA of the CDR3 is TGTGCCAGCAGCCTGGGGGACGGACTCTCCTACGAGCAGTACTTC.

This clonotype was seen ten or more times. The chain uses TRBV29-1 and TRBJ2-5; TRBD2 aligns across 9 bases. The CDR3 loop spans 13 amino acids. The germline V gene has CDR1 SQVTM and CDR2 ANQGSEA. Trimming removed 7 bases from V and 2 bases from J; junction bases left unmatched: 5. Written as DNA, the CDR3 is TGCAGCGCAGCGACTAGCGGACAAGAGACCCAGTACTTC. It encodes CSAATSGQETQYF.